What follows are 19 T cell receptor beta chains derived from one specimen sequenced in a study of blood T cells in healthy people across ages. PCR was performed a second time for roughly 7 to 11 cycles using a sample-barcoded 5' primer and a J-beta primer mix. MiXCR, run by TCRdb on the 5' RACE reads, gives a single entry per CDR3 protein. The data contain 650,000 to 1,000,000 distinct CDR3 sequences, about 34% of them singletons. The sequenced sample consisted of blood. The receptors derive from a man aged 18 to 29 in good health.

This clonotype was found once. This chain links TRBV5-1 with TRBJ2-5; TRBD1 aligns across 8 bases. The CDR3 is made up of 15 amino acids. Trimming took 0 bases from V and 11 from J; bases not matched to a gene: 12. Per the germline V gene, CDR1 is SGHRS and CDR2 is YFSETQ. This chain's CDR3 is CASSLVTGGFDEQYF. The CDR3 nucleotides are TGCGCCAGCAGCTTGGTCACAGGGGGTTTCGATGAGCAGTACTTC.

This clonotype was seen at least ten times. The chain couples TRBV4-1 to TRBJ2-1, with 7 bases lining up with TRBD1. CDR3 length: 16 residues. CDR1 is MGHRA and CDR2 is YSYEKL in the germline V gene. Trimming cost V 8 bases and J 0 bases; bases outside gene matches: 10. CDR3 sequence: CASHNLGQSSYNEQFF. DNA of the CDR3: TGCGCCAGCCACAACTTGGGACAGAGCTCCTACAATGAGCAGTTCTTC.

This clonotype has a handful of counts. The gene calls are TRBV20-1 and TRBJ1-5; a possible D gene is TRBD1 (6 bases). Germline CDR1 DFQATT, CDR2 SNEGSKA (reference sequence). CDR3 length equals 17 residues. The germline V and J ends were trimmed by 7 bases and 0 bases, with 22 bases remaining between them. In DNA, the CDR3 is TGCAGTGTGGTCCGCGACAGGCTTACATCTAGCAATCAGCCCCAGCATTTT. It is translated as CSVVRDRLTSSNQPQHF.

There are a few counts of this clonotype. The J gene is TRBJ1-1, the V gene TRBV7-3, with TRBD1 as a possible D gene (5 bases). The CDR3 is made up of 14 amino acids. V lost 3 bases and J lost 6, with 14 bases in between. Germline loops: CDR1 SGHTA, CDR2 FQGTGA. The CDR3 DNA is TGTGCCAGCAGCTTGGGGGGTTTTGACGCTGAAGCTTTCTTT. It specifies CASSLGGFDAEAFF.

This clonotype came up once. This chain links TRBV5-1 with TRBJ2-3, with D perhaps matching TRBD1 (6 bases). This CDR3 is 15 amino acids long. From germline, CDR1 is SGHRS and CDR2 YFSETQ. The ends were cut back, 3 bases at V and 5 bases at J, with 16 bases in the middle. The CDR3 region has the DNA TGCGCCAGCAGCTCCCTTGAAGGGGGAGAAGATACGCAGTATTTT. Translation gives CASSSLEGGEDTQYF.

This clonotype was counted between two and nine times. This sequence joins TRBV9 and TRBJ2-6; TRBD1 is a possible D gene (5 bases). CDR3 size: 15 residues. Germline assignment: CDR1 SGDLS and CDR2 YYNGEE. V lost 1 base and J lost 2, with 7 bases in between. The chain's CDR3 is CASSVWGPGANVLTF. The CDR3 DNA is TGTGCCAGCAGCGTATGGGGCCCTGGGGCCAACGTCCTGACTTTC. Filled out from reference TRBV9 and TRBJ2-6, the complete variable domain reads DSGVTQTPKHLITATGQRVTLRCSPRSGDLSVYWYQQSLDQGLQFLIQYYNGEERAKGNILERFSAQQFPDLHSELNLSSLELGDSALYFCASSVWGPGANVLTFGAGSRLTVL.

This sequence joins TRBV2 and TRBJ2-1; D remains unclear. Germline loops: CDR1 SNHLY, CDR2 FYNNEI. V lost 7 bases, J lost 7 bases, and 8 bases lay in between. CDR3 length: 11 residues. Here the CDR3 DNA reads TGTGCCAGCAACGCGGCTAATGAGCAGTTCTTC. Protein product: CASNAANEQFF.

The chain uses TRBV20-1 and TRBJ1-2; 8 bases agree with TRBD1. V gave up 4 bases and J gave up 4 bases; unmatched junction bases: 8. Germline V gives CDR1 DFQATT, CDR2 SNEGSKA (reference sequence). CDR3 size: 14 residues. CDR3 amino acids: CSAIVPGTGYGYTF. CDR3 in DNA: TGCAGTGCTATCGTCCCGGGGACAGGCTATGGCTACACCTTC.

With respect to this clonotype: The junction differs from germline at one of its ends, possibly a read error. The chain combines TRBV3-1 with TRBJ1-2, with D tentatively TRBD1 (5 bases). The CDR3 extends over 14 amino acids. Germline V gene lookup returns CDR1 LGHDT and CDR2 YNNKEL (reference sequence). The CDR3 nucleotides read TGTGTCAGCAGCCGGGGGACCGACCATTATGGCTACACCTTC. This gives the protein CVSSRGTDHYGYTF.

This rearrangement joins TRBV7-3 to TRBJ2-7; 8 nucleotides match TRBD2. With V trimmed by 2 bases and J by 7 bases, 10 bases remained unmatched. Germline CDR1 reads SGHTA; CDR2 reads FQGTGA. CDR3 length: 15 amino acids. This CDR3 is CASSLGGLAHNEQYF. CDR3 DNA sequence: TGTGCCAGCAGCTTAGGCGGACTAGCCCACAATGAGCAGTACTTC.

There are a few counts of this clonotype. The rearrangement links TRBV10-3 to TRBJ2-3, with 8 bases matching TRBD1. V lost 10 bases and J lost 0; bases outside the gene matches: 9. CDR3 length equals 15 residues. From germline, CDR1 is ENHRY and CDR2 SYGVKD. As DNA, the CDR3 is TGTGCCACCACGCGGGACAGGATTAGCACAGATACGCAGTATTTT. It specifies CATTRDRISTDTQYF.

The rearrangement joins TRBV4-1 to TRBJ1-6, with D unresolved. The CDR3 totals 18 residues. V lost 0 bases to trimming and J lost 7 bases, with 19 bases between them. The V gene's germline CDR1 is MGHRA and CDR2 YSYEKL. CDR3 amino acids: CASSQDPPVRSSNSPLHF. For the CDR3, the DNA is TGCGCCAGCAGCCAAGACCCCCCTGTGAGAAGTTCGAATTCACCCCTCCACTTT.

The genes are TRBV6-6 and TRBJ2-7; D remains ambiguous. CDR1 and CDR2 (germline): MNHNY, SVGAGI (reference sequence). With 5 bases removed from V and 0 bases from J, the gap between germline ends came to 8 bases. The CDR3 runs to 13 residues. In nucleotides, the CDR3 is TGTGCCAGCAGTGCTTCCGACTCCTACGAGCAGTACTTC. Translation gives CASSASDSYEQYF.

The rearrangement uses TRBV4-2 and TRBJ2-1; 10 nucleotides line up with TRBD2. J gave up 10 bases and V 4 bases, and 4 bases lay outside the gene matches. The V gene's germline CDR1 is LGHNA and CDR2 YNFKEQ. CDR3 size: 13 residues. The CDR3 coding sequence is TGTGCCAGCAGCCGACTAGCGGGTAGCGAGCAGTTCTTC. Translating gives CASSRLAGSEQFF.

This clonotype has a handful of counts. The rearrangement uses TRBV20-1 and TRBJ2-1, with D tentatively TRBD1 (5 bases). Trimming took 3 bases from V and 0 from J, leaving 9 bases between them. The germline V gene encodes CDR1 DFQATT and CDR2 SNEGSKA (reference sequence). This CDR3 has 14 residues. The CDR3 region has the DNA TGCAGTGCTAGCCGGCAGGGCTCCTACAATGAGCAGTTCTTC. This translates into CSASRQGSYNEQFF.

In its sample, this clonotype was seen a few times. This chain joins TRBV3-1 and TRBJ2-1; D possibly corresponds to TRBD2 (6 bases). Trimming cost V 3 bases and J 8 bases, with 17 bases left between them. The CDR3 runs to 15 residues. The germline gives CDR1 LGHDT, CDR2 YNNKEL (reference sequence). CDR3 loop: CASSQAGRGADEQFF. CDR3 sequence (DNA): TGTGCCAGCAGCCAGGCGGGACGGGGCGCCGATGAGCAGTTCTTC.

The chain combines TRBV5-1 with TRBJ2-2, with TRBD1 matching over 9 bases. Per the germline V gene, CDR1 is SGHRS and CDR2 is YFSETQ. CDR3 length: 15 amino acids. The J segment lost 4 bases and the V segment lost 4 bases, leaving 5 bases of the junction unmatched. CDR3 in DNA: TGCGCCAGCAGCGCACAGGGGGCGAGCACCGGGGAGCTGTTTTTT. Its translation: CASSAQGASTGELFF.

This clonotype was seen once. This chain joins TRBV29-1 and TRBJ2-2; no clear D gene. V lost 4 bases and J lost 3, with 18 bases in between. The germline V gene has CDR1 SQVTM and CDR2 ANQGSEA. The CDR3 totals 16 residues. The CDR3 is CSVVEGPNKYTGELFF. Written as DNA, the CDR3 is TGCAGCGTTGTGGAAGGACCTAACAAGTACACCGGGGAGCTGTTTTTT.

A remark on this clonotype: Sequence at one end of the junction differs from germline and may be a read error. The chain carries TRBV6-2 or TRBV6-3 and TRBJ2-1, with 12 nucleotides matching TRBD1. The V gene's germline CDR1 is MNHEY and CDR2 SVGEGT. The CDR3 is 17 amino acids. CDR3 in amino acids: CASSYQGTGGRYNGQFF. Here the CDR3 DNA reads TGTGCCAGCAGTTACCAAGGGACAGGGGGCCGATACAATGGGCAGTTCTTC.